In this sample, the clone carrying this T cell receptor beta chain turned up a few times. Methods used by the authors: Quantification of nucleated cells was approximated via reference gene primer amplification. The assay was immunoSEQ multiplex PCR, and TCRdb's table has in-frame clones only and misses some. The DNA gave D and trimming, while V, J and clone size come from that table. The table lists about 270,000 clones, over 75% of them singletons. The entry originates in a study of blood T cell repertoires in COVID-19. Study-level information: The United States, Italy and Spain supplied acute and convalescent COVID-19 samples.

The CDR3 spans 13 residues. The germline V gene has CDR1 SEHNR and CDR2 FQNEAQ (reference sequence). Trimming at V came to 8 bases and at J to 3 bases, leaving 7 bases not matched to a gene. Adults between about 18 and 95 years of age took part from 24 US areas. Donors were grouped by their self-reported clinical history. This chain connects TRBV7-9 to TRBJ2-7; 7 positions agree with TRBD1. This sequence was found in a man aged 18 to 35 who had recovered from COVID-19. The sequenced material came from PBMCs or T cells enriched from blood (not recorded which). The CDR3 reads CASLKTGNYEQYF. In DNA form, the CDR3 reads TGTGCCAGCTTGAAGACAGGGAACTACGAGCAGTACTTC.